This T cell receptor (beta chain) was captured in a study of T cell repertoires in cytomegalovirus infection. TCRdb independently ran MiXCR on the reads; one entry per CDR3 protein. The profile covers about 130,000 distinct CDR3 sequences, with over 30% appearing a single time and 45% to 55% taken by the ten largest. A remark on this clonotype: Antigen unknown.

The J segment lost 4 bases and the V segment lost 6 bases, leaving 6 bases of the junction unmatched. Germline CDR1 reads SSHAT; CDR2 reads FNYEAQ (reference sequence). The CDR3 extends over 14 amino acids. The source material was CD8+ T cells from cultured PBMCs, sampled from culture after CMV antigen stimulation. This clonotype originated in a human donor in good health (CMV status not recorded). Some clones in this sample may be carry-over from other donors' samples. This chain uses TRBV7-7 with TRBJ2-5, with 9 bases lining up with TRBD1. CDR3 nucleotide sequence: TGTGCCAGCAGGCAACAGGGGGCGGGAGAGACCCAGTACTTC. Its translation: CASRQQGAGETQYF.